The clone carrying this T cell receptor (beta chain) has at least ten counts. Its antigen is undetermined. This sample was included in a study of identical twins. Overall study findings and caveats: Models came in too low on out-of-frame TCR alpha sharing in monozygotic twins. Instead of following the same donors, the conclusions were based on cross-sectional statistical analysis.

TCRdb independently ran MiXCR on the 5' RACE reads; one entry per CDR3 protein. The sample contains about 150,000 distinct CDR3 sequences, around 3.4% of which appear only once. The CDR3 spans 15 residues. Looked up from germline, CDR1 is KGHDR and CDR2 is SFDVKD. V gave up 0 bases and J gave up 5 bases; unmatched junction bases: 5. Sequencing input: memory T cells sorted from blood. The receptor's source is a man between 18 and 29 years old in good health. V and J are TRBV24-1 and TRBJ2-5, with 7 bases that match TRBD1. As DNA, the CDR3 is TGTGCCACCAGTGATTTGACAGGGGATTGGGAGACCCAGTACTTC. It codes for CATSDLTGDWETQYF.